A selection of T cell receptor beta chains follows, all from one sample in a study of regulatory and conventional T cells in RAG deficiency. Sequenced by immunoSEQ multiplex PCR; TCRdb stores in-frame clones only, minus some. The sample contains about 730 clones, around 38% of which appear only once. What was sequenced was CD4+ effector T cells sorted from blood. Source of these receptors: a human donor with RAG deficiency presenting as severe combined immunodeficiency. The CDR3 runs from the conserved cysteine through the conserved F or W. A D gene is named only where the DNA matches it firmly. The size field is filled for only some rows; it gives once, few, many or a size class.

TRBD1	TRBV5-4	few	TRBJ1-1	TGTGCCAGCAGCTTTGGACCCAGGGGGCCCCTTTGGGGTACTGAAGCTTTCTTT	CASSFGPRGPLWGTEAFF
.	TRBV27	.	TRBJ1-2	TGTGCCAGCAGTTATTATGGCTACACCTTC	CASSYYGYTF
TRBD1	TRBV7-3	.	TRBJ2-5	TGTGCCAGCAGCCCACAGGGGCTCGCGACCCAGTACTTC	CASSPQGLATQYF
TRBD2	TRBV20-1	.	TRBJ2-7	TGCAGCCTGGGGAGGGCTTGGGAGCAGTACTTC	CSLGRAWEQYF
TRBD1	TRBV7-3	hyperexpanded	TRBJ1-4	TGTGCCAGCAGCCGCAGGGGGAATAATGAAAAACTGTTTTTT	CASSRRGNNEKLFF
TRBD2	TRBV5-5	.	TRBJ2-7	TGTGCCAGCAGCTTGGAGCCGCGGGGGTGGGGGGAGCAGTACTTC	CASSLEPRGWGEQYF
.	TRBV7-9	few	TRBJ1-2	TGTGCCAGCAGGGGAGCGTATGGCTACACCTTC	CASRGAYGYTF
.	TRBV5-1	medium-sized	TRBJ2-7	TGCGCCAGCAGCGCCTCCTACGAGCAGTACTTC	CASSASYEQYF
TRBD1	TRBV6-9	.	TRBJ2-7	TGTGCCAGCAGTTCCGGGACAGGCTCCTACGAGCAGTACTTC	CASSSGTGSYEQYF
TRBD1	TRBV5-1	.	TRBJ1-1	TGCGCCAGCAGCCGGGACAGGAACACTGAAGCTTTCTTT	CASSRDRNTEAFF
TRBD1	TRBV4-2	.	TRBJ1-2	TGTGCCAGCAGCTTAGGGCTGGGGACAGCTAACTATGGCTACACCTTC	CASSLGLGTANYGYTF
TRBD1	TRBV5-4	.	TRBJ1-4	TGTGCCAGCAGCCGCAGGGGGAATAATGAAAAACTGTTTTTT	CASSRRGNNEKLFF